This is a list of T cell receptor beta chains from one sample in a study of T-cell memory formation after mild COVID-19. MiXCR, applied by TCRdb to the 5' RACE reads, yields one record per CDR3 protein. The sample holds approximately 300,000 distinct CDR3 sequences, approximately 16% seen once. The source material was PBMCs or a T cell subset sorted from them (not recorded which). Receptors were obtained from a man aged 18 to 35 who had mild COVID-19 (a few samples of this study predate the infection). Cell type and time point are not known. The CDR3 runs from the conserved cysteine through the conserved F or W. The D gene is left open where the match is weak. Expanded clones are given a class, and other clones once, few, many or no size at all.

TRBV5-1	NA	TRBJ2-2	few	TGCGCCAGCAGCTTGGTCGTCGGGACCGGGGAGCTGTTTTTT	CASSLVVGTGELFF
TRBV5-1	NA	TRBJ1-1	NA	TGCGCCAGCAGCCTGCGGTTGGGAACTGAAGCTTTCTTT	CASSLRLGTEAFF
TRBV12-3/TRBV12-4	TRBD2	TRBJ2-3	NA	TGTGCCAGCACCGCCCTAGCGGGGGGTCATACGCAGTATTTT	CASTALAGGHTQYF
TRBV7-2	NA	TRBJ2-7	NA	TGTGCCAGCAGCCTTCCCACCTACGAGCAGTACTTC	CASSLPTYEQYF
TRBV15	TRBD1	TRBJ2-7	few	TGTGCCACCAGCAGTGCGGACAGGGAGTTTTCCTACGAGCAGTACTTC	CATSSADREFSYEQYF
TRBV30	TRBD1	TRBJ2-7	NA	TGTGCCTCAAAACCAACAGGGGAATGGAACCACGAGCAGTACTTC	CASKPTGEWNHEQYF
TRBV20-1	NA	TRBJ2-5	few	TGCAGTGGCTCTGGGCTTAGGGAGACCCAGTACTTC	CSGSGLRETQYF
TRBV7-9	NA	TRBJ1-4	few	TGTGCCAGCAGCTTAGCGCGGCACGGTGAAAAACTGTTTTTT	CASSLARHGEKLFF
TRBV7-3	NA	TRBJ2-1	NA	TGTGCCAGCAGCTCGCCAGGCGCTGAGCAGTTCTTC	CASSSPGAEQFF
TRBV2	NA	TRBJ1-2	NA	TGTGCCAGCAGTCGGAGGGAGGGCTACACCTTC	CASSRREGYTF
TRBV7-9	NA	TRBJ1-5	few	TGTGCCAGCAGCGCTGACAGCTCTCGGAAGCCCCAGCATTTT	CASSADSSRKPQHF
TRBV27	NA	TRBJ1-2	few	TGTGCCAGCCGTCCGGGACGGGTCAATTTGTGCACCTTC	CASRPGRVNLCTF
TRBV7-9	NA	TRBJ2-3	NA	TGTGCCAGCATCTCGGACTTTCCCACCACAGATACGCAGTATTTT	CASISDFPTTDTQYF
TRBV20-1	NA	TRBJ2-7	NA	TGCAGTGCTAGAGCCGGTTACGAGCAGTACTTC	CSARAGYEQYF
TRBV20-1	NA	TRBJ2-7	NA	TGCAGTGCTAGCTCGGGGCCGTACGAGCAGTACTTC	CSASSGPYEQYF
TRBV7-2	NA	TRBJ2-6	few	TGTGCCAGCAGCTATCAACCTGTACAGATCTCTGGGGCCAACGTCCTGACTTTC	CASSYQPVQISGANVLTF
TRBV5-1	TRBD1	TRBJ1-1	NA	TGCGCCAGCAGCTTTACAGGGGAGACTGAAGCTTTCTTT	CASSFTGETEAFF
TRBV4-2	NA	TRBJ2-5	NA	TGTGCCAGCAGCCAAGCGGGGCTAGGGGAGACCCAGTACTTC	CASSQAGLGETQYF
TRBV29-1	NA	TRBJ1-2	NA	TGCAGCGTGCCCGGGAGTGGAGGGGGCTACACCTTC	CSVPGSGGGYTF
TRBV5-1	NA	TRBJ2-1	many	TGCGCCACCGCGGGACTCACTGACAATGAGCAGTTCTTC	CATAGLTDNEQFF
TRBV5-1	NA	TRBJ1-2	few	TGCGCCAGCAGCTTAGCAGGGGACGGCTACACCTTC	CASSLAGDGYTF
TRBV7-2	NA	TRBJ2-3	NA	TGTGCCAGCAGCTTATCGGCTGGCCCGGATACGCAGTATTTT	CASSLSAGPDTQYF
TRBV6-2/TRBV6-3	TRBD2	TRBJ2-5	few	TGTGCCAGCAGTTACTCGAAAACTAGCGGGGACGAGACCCAGTACTTC	CASSYSKTSGDETQYF
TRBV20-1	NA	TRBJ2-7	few	TGCAGTGCTAGAGCGGTTGGTCGAAGCTCCTACGAGCAGTACTTC	CSARAVGRSSYEQYF
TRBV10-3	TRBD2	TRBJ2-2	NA	TGTGCCATCAGTGGGATAGCGGGGGCGAACACCGGGGAGCTGTTTTTT	CAISGIAGANTGELFF
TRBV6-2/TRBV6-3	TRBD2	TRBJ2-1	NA	TGTGCCAGCGGGGACGCGGCAGCGGGGGCTTGGGGCAATGAGCAGTTCTTC	CASGDAAAGAWGNEQFF
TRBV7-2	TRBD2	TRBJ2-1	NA	TGTGCCAGCAGTACGAGGACTAGCGGTTACGAGCAGTTCTTC	CASSTRTSGYEQFF
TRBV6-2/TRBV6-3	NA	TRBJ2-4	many	TGTGCCAGCAGTTCCTGGACTGTACTAGCCAAAAACATTCAGTACTTC	CASSSWTVLAKNIQYF
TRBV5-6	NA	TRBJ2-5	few	TGTGCCAGCAGCCAACAGGGTTATGGGGAGACCCAGTACTTC	CASSQQGYGETQYF
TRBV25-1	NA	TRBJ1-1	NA	TGTGCCAGCAGTCCCACCCAGGGAGGCACTGAAGCTTTCTTT	CASSPTQGGTEAFF
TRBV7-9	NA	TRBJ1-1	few	TGTGCCAGCAGCCCACCCCTTAGCGGAAACCTAGGAGCTTTCTTT	CASSPPLSGNLGAFF
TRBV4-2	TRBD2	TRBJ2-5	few	TGTGCCAGCAGCCAAAGCTCTAGCGGCAAAAACCAAGAGACCCAGTACTTC	CASSQSSSGKNQETQYF
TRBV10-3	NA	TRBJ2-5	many	TGTGCCATCAGTGATCAGGTGTTAGAGACCCAGTACTTC	CAISDQVLETQYF
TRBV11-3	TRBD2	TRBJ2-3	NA	TGTGCCAGCAGCCTAGGGGGGACTAGCCCAGATACGCAGTATTTT	CASSLGGTSPDTQYF
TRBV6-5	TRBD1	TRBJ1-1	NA	TGTGCCACCTCCGGGACAGGGGCTGTAGGCGCTGAAGCTTTCTTT	CATSGTGAVGAEAFF
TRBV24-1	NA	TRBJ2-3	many	TGTGCCACCAGTGAACGGGATACGCAGTATTTT	CATSERDTQYF
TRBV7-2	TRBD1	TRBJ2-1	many	TGTGCCAGTCGGCGACAGGGATCGTACAATGAGCAGTTCTTC	CASRRQGSYNEQFF
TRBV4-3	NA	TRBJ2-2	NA	TGCGCCAGCAGCCAAGAGGGGATCAGGAGATTGAACACCGGGGAGCTGTTTTTT	CASSQEGIRRLNTGELFF
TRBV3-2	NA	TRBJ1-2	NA	TGTGCCAGCAGCCAAGTCCCACAGGGGGACTATGGCTACACCTTC	CASSQVPQGDYGYTF
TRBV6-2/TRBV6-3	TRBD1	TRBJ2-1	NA	TGTGCCAGCAGTTTGTCCGGGACAGGATACAATGAGCAGTTCTTC	CASSLSGTGYNEQFF
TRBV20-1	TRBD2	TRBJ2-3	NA	TGCAGTGCTAGAAATAGCGGGGGTATGGATACGCAGTATTTT	CSARNSGGMDTQYF
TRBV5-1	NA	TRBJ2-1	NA	TGCGCCAGCAGCTCAGACTCAGCCTCCTACAATGAGCAGTTCTTC	CASSSDSASYNEQFF
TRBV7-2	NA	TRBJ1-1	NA	TGTGCTAGCGGGGGACGGTCGAACACTGAAGCTTTCTTT	CASGGRSNTEAFF
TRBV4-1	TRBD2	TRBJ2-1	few	TGCGCCAGCAGCCAAGAAGGACTAGCGGGGGGAGGTGAGCAGTTCTTC	CASSQEGLAGGGEQFF
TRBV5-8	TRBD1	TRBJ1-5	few	TGTGCCAGCAGCCGACACAGGGGAGGAGGCAATCAGCCCCAGCATTTT	CASSRHRGGGNQPQHF
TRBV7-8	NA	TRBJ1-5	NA	TGTGCCAGCAGCGTATCAGGGAATATCTATAGCAATCAGCCCCAGCATTTT	CASSVSGNIYSNQPQHF
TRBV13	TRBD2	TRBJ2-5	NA	TGTGCCAGCAGCTTTTGGATAGCGGGACAAGAGACCCAGTACTTC	CASSFWIAGQETQYF
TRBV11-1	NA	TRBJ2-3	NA	TGTGCCAGCGGAGCGGCTGGGGGGAGGCCAGATACGCAGTATTTT	CASGAAGGRPDTQYF
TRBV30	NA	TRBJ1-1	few	TGTGCCTGGGTTGGGGGGCGGAACACTGAAGCTTTCTTT	CAWVGGRNTEAFF
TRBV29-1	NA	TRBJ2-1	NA	TGCAGCGTTGAATTCAGGTACAATGAGCAGTTCTTC	CSVEFRYNEQFF
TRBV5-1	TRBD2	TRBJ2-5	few	TGCGCCAGCAGTTCGACTAGCGGAGCCAAAGAGACCCAGTACTTC	CASSSTSGAKETQYF